One and the same sample provided the 20 T cell receptor beta chains below, sequenced in a study of identical twins. One entry per CDR3 protein, called by TCRdb with MiXCR from the 5' RACE reads. The sample contains 350,000 to 450,000 distinct CDR3 sequences, about a fifth of which appear only once. Sequences were obtained from naive T cells sorted from blood. All receptors come from a man aged 50 to 59 in good health.

V is TRBV12-3 or TRBV12-4 and J is TRBJ1-3; 8 bases are shared with TRBD1. The CDR3 is 14 amino acids. Losses at the gene ends were 7 bases for V and 2 bases for J; bases not matched to a gene: 4. CDR3 DNA sequence: TGTGCCAGCACCCTGACAGGGGCTGGAAACACCATATATTTT. It yields the protein CASTLTGAGNTIYF.

This clonotype was counted a few times. This sequence joins TRBV15 and TRBJ2-3; D ambiguous. V was cut by 5 bases and J by 0 bases, with 6 bases left in between. CDR3 length equals 13 residues. Germline V gives CDR1 LNHNV, CDR2 YYDKDF (reference sequence). The CDR3 is CATSFYSTDTQYF. CDR3 bases: TGTGCCACCAGCTTCTACAGCACAGATACGCAGTATTTT.

This clonotype was recorded a few times. The chain carries TRBV7-2 and TRBJ2-1; tentative D call: TRBD2 (5 bases). Germline V gives CDR1 SGHTA, CDR2 FQGNSA. CDR3 length: 15 residues. V was shortened by 5 bases and J by 1 base, with 12 bases between the two germline ends. CDR3 in amino acids: CASSPRADSYNEQFF. In DNA, the CDR3 is TGTGCCAGCAGCCCGAGAGCGGATTCCTACAATGAGCAGTTCTTC.

As DNA, the CDR3 is TGTGCCATCAGTGTCAGGGTGTCCTATGGCTACACCTTC. This translates into CAISVRVSYGYTF. This chain uses TRBV10-3 with TRBJ1-2, with D tentatively TRBD1 (5 bases). V was shortened by 4 bases and J by 4 bases, with 10 bases between the two germline ends. The CDR3 spans 13 residues. CDR1 is ENHRY, CDR2 SYGVKD, per germline.

The chain has TRBV28 and TRBJ1-1, with a possible D match to TRBD1 (5 bases). The CDR3 spans 14 residues. In germline, CDR1 is MDHEN, CDR2 SYDVKM. The germline V and J ends were trimmed by 4 bases and 5 bases, with 14 bases remaining between them. The CDR3 nucleotides read TGTGCCAGCAGTTCCCCGGCCGGGGGGACTGAAGCTTTCTTT. It translates to CASSSPAGGTEAFF.

This clonotype was recorded a few times. This sequence joins TRBV25-1 and TRBJ2-5; D remains ambiguous. There are 11 residues in the CDR3. Germline-derived CDR1 and CDR2 are MGHDK and SYGVNS. Trimming removed 7 bases from V and 2 bases from J, with 5 bases in between. Here the CDR3 DNA reads TGTGCCAGCAAAGGGCAAGAGACCCAGTACTTC. Amino acid sequence: CASKGQETQYF.

This clonotype was seen only a few times. This chain connects TRBV15 to TRBJ2-5; TRBD2 aligns across 9 bases. CDR1 and CDR2 (germline): LNHNV, YYDKDF (reference sequence). This CDR3 is 17 amino acids long. Germline trimming cut 0 bases from V and 2 bases from J; bases unmatched to any gene: 7. The CDR3 reads CATSRERASGEQETQYF. DNA for the CDR3: TGTGCCACCAGCAGAGAAAGGGCTAGCGGGGAACAAGAGACCCAGTACTTC.

This clonotype was counted ten times or more. The chain couples TRBV6-1 to TRBJ1-5; no clear D. Trimming pared 6 bases from V and 5 bases from J, leaving 17 bases between. The CDR3 contains 15 residues. Germline CDR1 and CDR2: MNHNS and SASEGT. The CDR3: CASRSEGRLHQPQHF. CDR3 in DNA: TGTGCCAGCAGATCGGAGGGTAGACTTCATCAGCCCCAGCATTTT.

This clonotype has just one count. The J gene is TRBJ2-1, the V gene TRBV7-9, with D uncertain. Germline CDR1 and CDR2: SEHNR and FQNEAQ (reference sequence). CDR3 length: 16 amino acids. Trimming left V 1 base short and J 3 bases short, with 13 bases between. CDR3 loop: CASSLGPGLSYNEQFF. The CDR3 nucleotides are TGTGCCAGCAGCTTAGGGCCGGGTTTAAGCTACAATGAGCAGTTCTTC. The whole variable domain, remainder taken from reference TRBV7-9 and TRBJ2-1, is DTGVSQNPRHKITKRGQNVTFRCDPISEHNRLYWYRQTLGQGPEFLTYFQNEAQLEKSRLLSDRFSAERPKGSFSTLEIQRTEQGDSAMYLCASSLGPGLSYNEQFFGPGTRLTVL.

This clonotype was seen only a few times. The chain uses TRBV20-1 and TRBJ1-5, with D maybe TRBD1 (5 bases). V dropped 3 bases and J dropped 4 bases, with 13 bases sitting between them. CDR3 length: 14 amino acids. Germline V gives CDR1 DFQATT, CDR2 SNEGSKA (reference sequence). The CDR3 coding sequence is TGCAGTGCTAGGTCGACAGTGACAAATCAGCCCCAGCATTTT. Amino acids: CSARSTVTNQPQHF.

This chain joins TRBV15 and TRBJ2-1; D gene ambiguous. The length of the CDR3 is 15 residues. Trimming stripped 5 bases from V and 2 bases from J, with 13 bases between. CDR1 is LNHNV and CDR2 is YYDKDF in the germline V gene (reference sequence). The CDR3 loop reads CATSAEQLTYNEQFF. The CDR3 DNA sequence: TGTGCCACCAGCGCCGAGCAATTGACCTACAATGAGCAGTTCTTC.

This clonotype was observed many times. This sequence joins TRBV7-3 and TRBJ2-1, with D maybe TRBD2 (5 bases). The germline V gene encodes CDR1 SGHTA and CDR2 FQGTGA. Trimming stripped 2 bases from V and 0 bases from J, with 11 bases between. The CDR3 is made up of 16 amino acids. DNA for the CDR3: TGTGCCAGCAGCTTATGGGTAGCGAGCTCCTACAATGAGCAGTTCTTC. As protein: CASSLWVASSYNEQFF.

The chain is built from TRBV21-1 and TRBJ1-3; TRBD1, as called in the table, went unchecked against the DNA. TRBV21-1 is an annotated pseudogene. This CDR3 has 15 residues. The CDR3 nucleotides read TGTGCCAGCAGCAAAGGGGCCGGGACATCTCACACCATATATTTT. Translation gives CASSKGAGTSHTIYF.

This clonotype was found a few times. This rearrangement joins TRBV21-1 to TRBJ2-1; the table's D call, TRBD1, has no DNA check behind it. TRBV21-1 is an annotated pseudogene. The CDR3 is 16 amino acids. DNA of the CDR3: TGTGCCAGCAGCAAAGCGCCACAGGCGGACGACAATGAGCAGTTCTTC. Translation: CASSKAPQADDNEQFF.

A few counts support this clonotype. The genes are TRBV6-1 and TRBJ2-7, with a possible D match to TRBD2 (6 bases). This CDR3 comprises 15 residues. Trimming took 6 bases from V and 4 from J, leaving 19 bases between them. Germline V lookup: CDR1 MNHNS, CDR2 SASEGT. CDR3 residues: CASRGDGTSVYEQYF. For the CDR3, the DNA is TGTGCCAGCAGGGGGGACGGGACTTCTGTGTACGAGCAGTACTTC.

This clonotype has at least ten counts. The chain carries TRBV29-1 and TRBJ2-7; 10 nucleotides align to TRBD1. The CDR3 runs to 13 residues. In germline, CDR1 is SQVTM, CDR2 ANQGSEA. Losses at the gene ends were 4 bases for V and 7 bases for J; bases not matched to a gene: 7. Here the CDR3 reads CSVVRDRGEEQYF. CDR3 sequence (DNA): TGCAGCGTTGTACGGGACAGGGGTGAGGAGCAGTACTTC.

The V gene is TRBV3-1, the J gene TRBJ2-7; a weak D match, TRBD1 (5 bases). Per germline, CDR1 LGHDT and CDR2 YNNKEL (reference sequence). The CDR3 extends over 16 amino acids. Trimming took 0 bases from V and 3 from J, leaving 15 bases between them. The CDR3, as DNA: TGTGCCAGCAGCCAAGATCTGTTAGGGGATCGCTACGAGCAGTACTTC. This gives the protein CASSQDLLGDRYEQYF.

The chain combines TRBV25-1 with TRBJ2-7; the D is unclear. Germline lookup yields CDR1 MGHDK and CDR2 SYGVNS. The CDR3 is 13 residues long. Trimming took off 8 bases at V and 2 bases at J, with 13 bases between the two ends. The CDR3 loop reads CASGRLGTYEQYF. CDR3 DNA sequence: TGTGCCAGCGGAAGACTGGGTACCTACGAGCAGTACTTC.

As concerns this clonotype: A much bigger clone sits one base away, suggesting this may be a read error. The chain combines TRBV7-9 with TRBJ2-7; D is uncertain. Deletions cut 5 bases from V and 3 bases from J, with 5 bases between. Germline CDR1 reads SEHNR; CDR2 reads FQNEAQ (reference sequence). The CDR3 has 11 residues. CDR3 region: CASSAHYEQYF. The CDR3 DNA reads as TGTGCCAGCAGCGCCCACTACGAGCAGTACTTC.

The CDR3: CASSFRGGTTDTQYF. The CDR3 DNA reads TGTGCCAGCAGCTTCCGGGGGGGGACTACAGATACGCAGTATTTT. The chain joins TRBV7-6 to TRBJ2-3, with 8 bases aligning to TRBD2. The CDR3 spans 15 residues. Germline CDR1 is SGHVS and CDR2 is FNYEAQ. Trimming cost V 3 bases and J 3 bases; bases outside gene matches: 5.